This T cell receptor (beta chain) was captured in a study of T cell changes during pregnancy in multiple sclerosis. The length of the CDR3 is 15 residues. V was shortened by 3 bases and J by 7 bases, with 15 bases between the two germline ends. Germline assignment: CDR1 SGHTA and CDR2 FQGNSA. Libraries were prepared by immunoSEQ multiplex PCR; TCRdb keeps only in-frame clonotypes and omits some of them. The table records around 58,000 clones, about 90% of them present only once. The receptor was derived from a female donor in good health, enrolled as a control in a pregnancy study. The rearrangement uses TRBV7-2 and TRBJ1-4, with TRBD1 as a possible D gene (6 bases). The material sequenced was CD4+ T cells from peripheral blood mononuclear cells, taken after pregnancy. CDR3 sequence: CASSLPGTRGEKLFF. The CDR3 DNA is TGTGCCAGCAGCTTGCCCGGGACACGTGGTGAAAAACTGTTTTTT.